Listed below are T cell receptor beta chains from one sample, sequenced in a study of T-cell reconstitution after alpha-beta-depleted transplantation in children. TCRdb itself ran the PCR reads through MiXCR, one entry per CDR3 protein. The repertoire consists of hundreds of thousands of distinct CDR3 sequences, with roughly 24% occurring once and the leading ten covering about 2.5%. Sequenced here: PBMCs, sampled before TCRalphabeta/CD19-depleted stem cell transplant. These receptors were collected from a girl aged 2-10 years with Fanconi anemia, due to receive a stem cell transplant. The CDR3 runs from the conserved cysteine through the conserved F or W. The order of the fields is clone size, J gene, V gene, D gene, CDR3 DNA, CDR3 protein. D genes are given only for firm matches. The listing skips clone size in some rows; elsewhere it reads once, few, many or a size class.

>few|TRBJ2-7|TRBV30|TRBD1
TGTGCCTGGGTCCTAGGGACAGGCGGGGAGCAGTACTTC
CAWVLGTGGEQYF
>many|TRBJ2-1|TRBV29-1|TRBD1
TGCAGCGTTGGGACAGGGGGCAATGAGCAGTTCTTC
CSVGTGGNEQFF
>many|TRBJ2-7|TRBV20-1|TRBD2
TGCAGTGGAGTGGCTAGCGGGAGAGTCTGGGCCTACGAGCAGTACTTC
CSGVASGRVWAYEQYF
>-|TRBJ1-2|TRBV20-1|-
TGCAGTGCTAATAGTGAGAGTCTCTATGGCTACACCTTC
CSANSESLYGYTF
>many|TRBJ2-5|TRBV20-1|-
TGCAGTGCTAGGCTTCCGGGGGTCCTGGAGACCCAGTACTTC
CSARLPGVLETQYF
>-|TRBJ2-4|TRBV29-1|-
TGCAGCGTTGATATACTAGGGAGGTTTGTAAGGTACTTC
CSVDILGRFVRYF
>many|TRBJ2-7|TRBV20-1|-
TGCAGTGCTAGAGATCGGCTAGTCACCTACGAGCAGTACTTC
CSARDRLVTYEQYF
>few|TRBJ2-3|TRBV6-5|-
TGTGCCAGCAGTTACGGGCTACTTCGCACAGATACGCAGTATTTT
CASSYGLLRTDTQYF
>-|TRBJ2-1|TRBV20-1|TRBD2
TGCAGTGCCTTGCCAGGACTAGCGGGAGTATCTGAGCAGTTCTTC
CSALPGLAGVSEQFF
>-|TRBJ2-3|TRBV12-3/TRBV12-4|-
TGTGCCAGCAGCGACCCCTATAGCACAGATACGCAGTATTTT
CASSDPYSTDTQYF
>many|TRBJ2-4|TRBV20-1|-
TGCAGTGCTGAACGAGGGCAGAGCCTTAACATTCAGTACTTC
CSAERGQSLNIQYF
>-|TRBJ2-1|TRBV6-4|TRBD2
TGTGCCAGCAGTGAAATAGCGGGAGATCGACATGAGCAGTTCTTC
CASSEIAGDRHEQFF
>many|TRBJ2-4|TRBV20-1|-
TGCAGTGCCAATACCTTCTGGGGAGCCAAAAACATTCAGTACTTC
CSANTFWGAKNIQYF
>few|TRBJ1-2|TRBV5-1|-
TGCGCCAGCAGCTTGGCCAACCAGGGACCTTATGGCTACACCTTC
CASSLANQGPYGYTF
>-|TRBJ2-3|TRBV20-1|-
TGCAGTGCGGAGGAGGATACGCAGTATTTT
CSAEEDTQYF
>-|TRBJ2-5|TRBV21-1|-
TGTGCCAGCAGCAAAAAACCTTCGGGGGAGAGAGAAGAGACCCAGTACTTC
CASSKKPSGEREETQYF